This TCR beta chain was retrieved from a study of blood T cell repertoires in COVID-19. TCRdb's table, derived via immunoSEQ multiplex PCR, lists solely in-frame clones and lacks some. The repertoire has fewer than 200,000 clones, 70% to 85% of them found once; the top ten carry about 12%. CDR3 length equals 20 residues. CDR1 is LGHDT, CDR2 YNNKEL, per germline (reference sequence). Trimming removed 0 bases from V and 3 bases from J, with 26 bases in between. Categorization into cohorts depended on clinical history that participants reported. The gene calls are TRBV3-1 (or the pseudogene TRBV3-2) and TRBJ1-2; D call uncertain. The TCR was taken from a man in his forties or fifties who had recovered from COVID-19. The specimen sequenced was PBMCs or T cells enriched from blood (not recorded which). The CDR3 spells CASSQEFLYRRVGGYYGYTF. The CDR3 region has the DNA TGTGCCAGCAGCCAAGAGTTCCTGTATAGGAGGGTCGGCGGGTACTATGGCTACACCTTC.